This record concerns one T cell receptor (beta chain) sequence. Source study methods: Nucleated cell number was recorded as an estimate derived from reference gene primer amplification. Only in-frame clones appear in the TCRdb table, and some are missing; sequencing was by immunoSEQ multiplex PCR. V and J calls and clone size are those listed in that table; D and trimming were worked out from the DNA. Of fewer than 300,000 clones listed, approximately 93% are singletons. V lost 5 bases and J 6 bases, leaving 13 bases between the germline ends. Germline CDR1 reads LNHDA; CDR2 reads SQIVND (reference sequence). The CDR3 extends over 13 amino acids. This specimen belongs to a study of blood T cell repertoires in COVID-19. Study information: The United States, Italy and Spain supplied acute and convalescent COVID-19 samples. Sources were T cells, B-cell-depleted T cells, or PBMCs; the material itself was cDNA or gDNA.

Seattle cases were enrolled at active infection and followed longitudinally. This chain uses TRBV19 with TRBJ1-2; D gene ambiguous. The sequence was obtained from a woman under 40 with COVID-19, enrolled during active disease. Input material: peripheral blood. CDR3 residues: CASSYGRLDGYTF. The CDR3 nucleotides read TGTGCCAGTAGTTACGGGAGGTTGGATGGCTACACCTTC. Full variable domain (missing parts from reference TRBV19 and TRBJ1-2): DGGITQSPKYLFRKEGQNVTLSCEQNLNHDAMYWYRQDPGQGLRLIYYSQIVNDFQKGDIAEGYSVSREKKESFPLTVTSAQKNPTAFYLCASSYGRLDGYTFGSGTRLTVV.